A selection of T cell receptor beta chains follows, all from one sample in a study of T cell repertoires in cytomegalovirus infection. Via MiXCR, TCRdb re-called the reads, giving one row per CDR3 protein. The repertoire holds hundreds of thousands of distinct CDR3 sequences, with roughly 23% as singletons. Sequences were obtained from CD8+ T cells from PBMCs. The receptors come from a human donor in good health (CMV status not recorded). Some clones in this sample may be carry-over from other donors' samples. Each CDR3 is given with its conserved first and last residue. A D gene is named only where the DNA matches it firmly. Expanded clones get a size class; other rows say once, few or many, or leave the size out.

many	TRBV7-9	TRBJ2-3	TRBD2	CASSSGTSGVTDTQYF	TGTGCCAGCAGCTCTGGGACTAGCGGGGTCACAGATACGCAGTATTTT
many	TRBV28	TRBJ1-1	NA	CASSFSLGMNTEAFF	TGTGCCAGCAGTTTCTCCCTAGGTATGAACACTGAAGCTTTCTTT
few	TRBV27	TRBJ2-7	TRBD1	CASSLYRGDYEQYF	TGTGCCAGCAGTTTATACAGGGGCGACTACGAGCAGTACTTC
many	TRBV15	TRBJ2-1	NA	CATSSPEGGYNEQFF	TGTGCCACCAGCAGCCCAGAGGGGGGATACAATGAGCAGTTCTTC
few	TRBV20-1	TRBJ1-3	NA	CSAPFVSGNTIYF	TGCAGTGCCCCATTCGTTTCTGGAAACACCATATATTTT
NA	TRBV28	TRBJ1-6	TRBD1	CASSLSQGALPLHF	TGTGCCAGCAGTTTAAGTCAGGGGGCCTTACCCCTCCACTTT
NA	TRBV6-5	TRBJ2-3	TRBD1	CASKDGTGAPTDTQYF	TGTGCCAGCAAGGACGGGACAGGGGCGCCCACAGATACGCAGTATTTT
few	TRBV7-2	TRBJ2-1	TRBD2	CASSLGLAHEQFF	TGTGCCAGCAGCTTAGGACTAGCCCATGAGCAGTTCTTC
medium-sized	TRBV11-2	TRBJ2-1	NA	CASSLTENEQFF	TGTGCCAGCAGTTTAACAGAAAATGAGCAGTTCTTC
many	TRBV7-2	TRBJ2-1	NA	CASSPRVEQGDNEQFF	TGTGCCAGCAGCCCTCGCGTAGAACAGGGAGACAATGAGCAGTTCTTC
many	TRBV20-1	TRBJ2-1	TRBD2	CSAPLGLAGVNEQFF	TGCAGTGCCCCCCTCGGGCTAGCGGGGGTCAATGAGCAGTTCTTC
many	TRBV11-2	TRBJ2-6	TRBD2	CASSPGLAGPGANVLTF	TGTGCCAGCAGCCCCGGACTAGCGGGTCCTGGGGCCAACGTCCTGACTTTC
few	TRBV28	TRBJ2-5	NA	CASSPLGAGLQVETQYF	TGTGCCAGCAGTCCCCTTGGGGCGGGCTTGCAGGTTGAGACCCAGTACTTC
few	TRBV20-1	TRBJ2-7	NA	CSARDPRGDEQYF	TGCAGTGCTAGAGATCCAAGGGGGGACGAGCAGTACTTC
few	TRBV2	TRBJ2-7	NA	CASSARVIGSYEQYF	TGTGCCAGCAGTGCTCGGGTAATTGGGTCCTACGAGCAGTACTTC
few	TRBV27	TRBJ2-1	TRBD2	CASSPLTSGTGYSYNEQFF	TGTGCCAGCAGTCCCCTGACTAGCGGGACGGGCTACTCCTACAATGAGCAGTTCTTC
few	TRBV28	TRBJ2-1	TRBD1	CASSWGDREDEQFF	TGTGCCAGCAGTTGGGGGGACAGGGAGGATGAGCAGTTCTTC
few	TRBV28	TRBJ2-7	TRBD2	CASSFGLAGSYEQYF	TGTGCCAGCAGTTTCGGATTAGCGGGGTCCTACGAGCAGTACTTC
few	TRBV29-1	TRBJ1-1	TRBD1	CSVGTDMTFSEAFF	TGCAGCGTCGGGACAGACATGACCTTTTCTGAAGCTTTCTTT
few	TRBV7-2	TRBJ2-3	TRBD2	CASSPFGGVDTQYF	TGTGCCAGCAGTCCATTCGGGGGGGTAGATACGCAGTATTTT
once	TRBV19	TRBJ2-1	TRBD2	CASSMSAGGYNEQFF	TGTGCCAGTAGTATGTCAGCGGGGGGCTACAATGAGCAGTTCTTC
NA	TRBV29-1	TRBJ1-2	TRBD1	CSIRQGAVYGYTF	TGCAGCATCAGACAGGGGGCCGTCTATGGCTACACCTTC
NA	TRBV2	TRBJ1-1	NA	CASRGSEAFF	TGTGCCAGTCGCGGGTCCGAAGCTTTCTTT